This entry concerns a single T cell receptor (beta chain). Its antigen is undetermined. This sample was included in a study of beta chain features in type 1 diabetes. Germline-derived CDR1 and CDR2 are MGHRA and YSYEKL. The length of the CDR3 is 14 residues. The V gene lost 2 bases and the J gene lost 5 bases, with 13 bases spanning the gap. General study results and limits: A cDNA-based sequencing approach could over-represent cells with high TCR expression. Among patients with Type 1 diabetes, TCRB CDR3s were moderately but significantly shorter in every one of the four CD4+ subsets. Junctions at VDJ sites from type 1 diabetes patients had fewer insertions and more deletions.

Expressed TCRB transcripts were sequenced because the isolated RNA had all been reverse transcribed beforehand. Profiled with immunoSEQ multiplex PCR; TCRdb holds only in-frame clones, not every one. This table holds around 280,000 clones, approximately 16% found once. The rearrangement joins TRBV4-1 to TRBJ2-7, with a tentative D call TRBD2 (6 bases). Sequencing was done on a sample of naive CD4+ T cells from blood. This receptor was identified in a man aged 18 to 30 with type 1 diabetes. CDR3 sequence reads: CASSQLSRTNEQYF. In DNA form, the CDR3 reads TGCGCCAGCAGCCAACTTTCTCGGACTAACGAGCAGTACTTC.